The clone carrying this TCR beta chain was observed a handful of times. Its antigen remains unidentified. Each CDR3 protein gets one entry after TCRdb re-called the reads with MiXCR. The table lists about 190,000 distinct CDR3 sequences, 28% of them singletons. The CDR3 runs 16 residues. CDR1 LNHDA and CDR2 SQIVND come from the germline V gene (reference sequence). V was shortened by 5 bases and J by 1 base, with 18 bases between the two germline ends. The sample is drawn from a study of T cell repertoires in cytomegalovirus infection. General observations from the study: CMV-specific TCR beta clonotypes restricted by HLA-C dominated the ex vivo response.

Source material: PBMCs. This TCR was recovered from a human donor in good health (CMV status not recorded). Some clones in this sample may be carry-over from other donors' samples. The rearrangement links TRBV19 to TRBJ2-7, with a possible D match to TRBD2 (5 bases). The chain's CDR3 is CASSFQAESRSYEQYF. The CDR3 DNA follows: TGTGCCAGTAGTTTCCAAGCGGAGTCCAGATCCTACGAGCAGTACTTC. The whole variable domain, filled in from reference TRBV19 and TRBJ2-7, reads DGGITQSPKYLFRKEGQNVTLSCEQNLNHDAMYWYRQDPGQGLRLIYYSQIVNDFQKGDIAEGYSVSREKKESFPLTVTSAQKNPTAFYLCASSFQAESRSYEQYFGPGTRLTVT.